The T cell receptor (beta chain) under discussion was sequenced for a study of PD-1 blockade in classical Hodgkin lymphoma. Clones were sequenced by immunoSEQ multiplex PCR, and TCRdb holds only the in-frame ones, with some missing. Counted here are over 70,000 clones, approximately 90% occurring once; the ten biggest clones make up approximately 2.9%. This clone was recorded once. This CDR3 region has 15 residues. The germline gives CDR1 SEHNR, CDR2 FQNEAQ (reference sequence). V lost 2 bases and J lost 7, with 15 bases in between. Time point noted: cycle 4 day 1 (C4D1), after six to seven weeks of nivolumab. All patients relapsed after autologous stem cell transplantation, and brentuximab vedotin exposure varied.

This TCR derives from a human donor with classical Hodgkin lymphoma. The chain combines TRBV7-9 with TRBJ1-3; weak D call: TRBD1 (5 bases). The source was peripheral blood mononuclear cells (PBMCs), collected before the fourth cycle of nivolumab. Written as DNA, the CDR3 is TGTGCCAGCAGCTTAACCGGGGGAGAAACGAACACCATATATTTT. Translated: CASSLTGGETNTIYF.